These T cell receptor beta chains were read from a single sample in a study of cytomegalovirus exposure and HLA in healthy donors. Sequenced by immunoSEQ multiplex PCR; TCRdb stores in-frame clones only, minus some. The table lists 200,000 or so clones. The source material was PBMCs. These receptors were collected from a boy younger than 18 in good health and CMV-seronegative. CDR3s include the opening cysteine and the closing phenylalanine or tryptophan. Each record gives: CDR3 length, V gene, J gene, D gene, CDR3 DNA, CDR3 protein. The D gene is left open where the match is weak.

length: 15; V: TRBV29-1; J: TRBJ1-2; D: TRBD1; DNA: TGCAGCTCAAAGGCGGGACAGGGAACTTTGGATGGCTACACCTTC; CDR3: CSSKAGQGTLDGYTF
length: 17; V: TRBV28; J: TRBJ2-5; D: TRBD2; DNA: TGTGCCAGCAGTCAATCTAGCGGGGGCGCATCTAAAGAGACCCAGTACTTC; CDR3: CASSQSSGGASKETQYF
length: 11; V: TRBV6-6; J: TRBJ2-1; D: -; DNA: TGTGCCAGCACCCACTACAATGAGCAGTTCTTC; CDR3: CASTHYNEQFF
length: 15; V: TRBV5-1; J: TRBJ2-3; D: TRBD2; DNA: TGCGCCAGCAGCGCGGGACTAGCGGGGTCAGATACGCAGTATTTT; CDR3: CASSAGLAGSDTQYF
length: 15; V: TRBV7-6; J: TRBJ2-7; D: TRBD2; DNA: TGTGCCAGCAGCTTAGGGTCAGCGGGGGTTTACGAGCAGTACTTC; CDR3: CASSLGSAGVYEQYF
length: 15; V: TRBV2; J: TRBJ2-1; D: TRBD2; DNA: TGTGCCAGCAGTCTTAGCGGGCCCACCTACAATGAGCAGTTCTTC; CDR3: CASSLSGPTYNEQFF
length: 21; V: TRBV13; J: TRBJ2-5; D: TRBD2; DNA: TGTGCCAGCAGGCCCGTTCCCGCGTCTAGCGGGGGAATAAAATACCAAGAGACCCAGTACTTC; CDR3: CASRPVPASSGGIKYQETQYF
length: 15; V: TRBV5-1; J: TRBJ2-1; D: TRBD1; DNA: TGCGCCAGCAGCGACACAGGGGGAATAGGCGATGAGCAGTTCTTC; CDR3: CASSDTGGIGDEQFF
length: 17; V: TRBV5-5; J: TRBJ2-7; D: TRBD2; DNA: TGTGCCAGCAGCCCCCTGGAGGGGAGCGGGGGTTCCTACGAGCAGTACTTC; CDR3: CASSPLEGSGGSYEQYF
length: 13; V: TRBV6-6; J: TRBJ1-3; D: -; DNA: TGTGCCAGCAGTTCACAGGGAATGGCCCCCATATATTTT; CDR3: CASSSQGMAPIYF
length: 16; V: TRBV10-2; J: TRBJ2-1; D: TRBD2; DNA: TGCGCCAGCAGCCTCAATAGCGGGGGGGCCCTCAATGAGCAGTTCTTC; CDR3: CASSLNSGGALNEQFF
length: 14; V: TRBV5-1; J: TRBJ1-2; D: TRBD1; DNA: TGCGCCAGCAGCTTAGGGGGCGCCGCCGATGGCTACACCTTC; CDR3: CASSLGGAADGYTF
length: 14; V: TRBV19; J: TRBJ1-5; D: TRBD1; DNA: TGTGCCAGTAATAGACAGGGTAGCAATCAGCCCCAGCATTTT; CDR3: CASNRQGSNQPQHF
length: 16; V: TRBV6-1; J: TRBJ1-5; D: TRBD1; DNA: TGTGCCAGCAGTGCTTTAGACAGGGGGAGCAATCAGCCCCAGCATTTT; CDR3: CASSALDRGSNQPQHF
length: 15; V: TRBV7-3; J: TRBJ1-1; D: -; DNA: TGTGCCAGCAGCCCCCCCCGGGGAGGCATCACTGAAGCTTTCTTT; CDR3: CASSPPRGGITEAFF
length: 13; V: TRBV25-1; J: TRBJ1-1; D: TRBD1; DNA: TGTGCCAGCAGCCTTAGGGGGCACGCTGAAGCTTTCTTT; CDR3: CASSLRGHAEAFF
length: 14; V: TRBV7-7; J: TRBJ2-3; D: -; DNA: TGTGCCAGCAGCTTAAGTAGCGCTTCAGATACGCAGTATTTT; CDR3: CASSLSSASDTQYF
length: 19; V: TRBV13; J: TRBJ1-6; D: -; DNA: TGTGCCAGCAGCTTAGGCCTTCGCGTAGGGCAGGGTTTAAATTCACCCCTCCACTTT; CDR3: CASSLGLRVGQGLNSPLHF
length: 17; V: TRBV28; J: TRBJ1-5; D: TRBD1; DNA: TGTGCCAGCAACCAACCGACCGGGACAGGCCTCTATCAGCCCCAGCATTTT; CDR3: CASNQPTGTGLYQPQHF
length: 15; V: TRBV2; J: TRBJ1-2; D: -; DNA: TGTGCCAGCAGTGATCCAGGAGGGTCTAACTATGGCTACACCTTC; CDR3: CASSDPGGSNYGYTF
length: 14; V: TRBV7-9; J: TRBJ1-1; D: TRBD1; DNA: TGTGCCAGCAGCCTTGGGACAGCGAACACTGAAGCTTTCTTT; CDR3: CASSLGTANTEAFF
length: 14; V: TRBV7-3; J: TRBJ2-4; D: TRBD1; DNA: TGTGCCAGCAGCACGGGACAGGGCCAAAACATTCAGTACTTC; CDR3: CASSTGQGQNIQYF
length: 14; V: TRBV10-2; J: TRBJ1-1; D: -; DNA: TGCGCCAGCAGTGAAGGGCAGGGGAACACTGAAGCTTTCTTT; CDR3: CASSEGQGNTEAFF
length: 15; V: TRBV4-1; J: TRBJ2-1; D: -; DNA: TGCGCCAGCAGCCAAGTCGCGGGGAAGAGCAATGAGCAGTTCTTC; CDR3: CASSQVAGKSNEQFF
length: 13; V: TRBV10-3; J: TRBJ1-2; D: -; DNA: TGTGCCATCAGTGACAGGGGAAGCTATGGCTACACCTTC; CDR3: CAISDRGSYGYTF
length: 15; V: TRBV6-5; J: TRBJ2-5; D: -; DNA: TGTGCCAGCAGCCGAACTAGAGCCACTCAAGAGACCCAGTACTTC; CDR3: CASSRTRATQETQYF
length: 16; V: TRBV6-5; J: TRBJ2-7; D: -; DNA: TGTGCCAGCAGTTACCGAGGGGGGGGGAAGCCCTACGAGCAGTACTTC; CDR3: CASSYRGGGKPYEQYF
length: 14; V: TRBV9; J: TRBJ2-4; D: TRBD1; DNA: TGTGCCAGCAGCGCAGACAGGGGGCCCACCATTCAGTACTTC; CDR3: CASSADRGPTIQYF
length: 14; V: TRBV6-4; J: TRBJ2-5; D: -; DNA: TGTGCCAGCAGTGACGGGGACTCGGCAGAGTCCCAGTACTTC; CDR3: CASSDGDSAESQYF
length: 14; V: TRBV7-2; J: TRBJ1-1; D: TRBD1; DNA: TGTGCCAGCAGCCCCGGACAGGGAGTAGCTGAAGCTTTCTTT; CDR3: CASSPGQGVAEAFF
length: 14; V: TRBV7-9; J: TRBJ1-2; D: TRBD1; DNA: TGTGCCAGCAGCCCCGGGACAGTTTTTTATGGCTACGCCTTC; CDR3: CASSPGTVFYGYAF
length: 15; V: TRBV7-3; J: TRBJ2-2; D: TRBD2; DNA: TGTGCCAGCAGCTTTGCGGGGAGGGACACCGGGGAGCTGTTTTTT; CDR3: CASSFAGRDTGELFF
length: 17; V: TRBV30; J: TRBJ1-6; D: TRBD1; DNA: TGTGCCTGGACCGGGACAGGGAGTCCGCGCGTAAATTCACCCCTCCACTTT; CDR3: CAWTGTGSPRVNSPLHF
length: 13; V: TRBV19; J: TRBJ2-3; D: TRBD2; DNA: TGTGCCAGCGGGGGGGCACACACAGATACGCAGTATTTT; CDR3: CASGGAHTDTQYF
length: 18; V: TRBV5-1; J: TRBJ2-7; D: TRBD2; DNA: TGCGCCAGCAGCTTGAGCGGACTAGCGGGGGGCGGGTCCGGCGAGCAGTACTTC; CDR3: CASSLSGLAGGGSGEQYF
length: 14; V: TRBV27; J: TRBJ1-6; D: -; DNA: TGTGCCAGCAGTGGAAGTTACTGGGGGGCACCCCTCCACTTT; CDR3: CASSGSYWGAPLHF
length: 14; V: TRBV15; J: TRBJ2-5; D: -; DNA: TGTGCCACCAGCCCGCGTGGGGACTTAGAGACCCAGTACTTC; CDR3: CATSPRGDLETQYF
length: 13; V: TRBV6-6; J: TRBJ1-2; D: -; DNA: TGTACCAGCAAAAACAGTTCGTTCTATGGCTACACCTTC; CDR3: CTSKNSSFYGYTF
length: 16; V: TRBV6-4; J: TRBJ2-1; D: TRBD2; DNA: TGTGCCAGCAGTGCCGTTAGCGGGGGGCCTGCCAATGAGCAGTTCTTC; CDR3: CASSAVSGGPANEQFF
length: 14; V: TRBV19; J: TRBJ1-5; D: TRBD1; DNA: TGTGCCAGTACCCCGACAGGGGGTAATCAGCCCCAGCATTTT; CDR3: CASTPTGGNQPQHF
length: 13; V: TRBV28; J: TRBJ2-1; D: -; DNA: TGTGCCAGCAGTTTAGCCCAGATCAATGAGCAGTTCTTC; CDR3: CASSLAQINEQFF
length: 13; V: TRBV6-5; J: TRBJ2-5; D: TRBD2; DNA: TGTGCCAGCTCTTCGAGGGAGGGAGAGACCCAGTACTTC; CDR3: CASSSREGETQYF
length: 15; V: TRBV9; J: TRBJ2-2; D: -; DNA: TGTGCCAGCAGCGTAGACGCAGGTAACACCGGGGAGCTGTTTTTT; CDR3: CASSVDAGNTGELFF
length: 16; V: TRBV2; J: TRBJ1-5; D: TRBD1; DNA: TGTGCCAGCAGTTTCTTAGGGACAGGGAAAGGGCAGCCCCAGCATTTT; CDR3: CASSFLGTGKGQPQHF
length: 15; V: TRBV6-1; J: TRBJ2-2; D: -; DNA: TGTGCCAGCAAGCAGACGGACAGAGGGACCGGGGAGCTGTTTTTT; CDR3: CASKQTDRGTGELFF
length: 16; V: TRBV27; J: TRBJ1-2; D: -; DNA: TGTGCCAGCAGTTTCCGGCAGGGAGGGTCTAACTATGGCTACACCTTC; CDR3: CASSFRQGGSNYGYTF
length: 16; V: TRBV4-1; J: TRBJ2-5; D: TRBD2; DNA: TGCGCCAGCAGCCATGTACTAGCGGGGAATGGTGAGACCCAGTACTTC; CDR3: CASSHVLAGNGETQYF
length: 18; V: TRBV9; J: TRBJ1-4; D: TRBD1; DNA: TGTGCCAGCAGCGCCGCGAGGGGTCCGGGACAGGTTAATGAAAAACTGTTTTTT; CDR3: CASSAARGPGQVNEKLFF
length: 11; V: TRBV6-5; J: TRBJ2-7; D: -; DNA: TGTGCCAGCAGTGTCCAGGGCGAGCAGTACTTC; CDR3: CASSVQGEQYF
length: 16; V: TRBV13; J: TRBJ1-4; D: -; DNA: TGTGCCAGCAGCCGACAGGATGACACTATTAATGAAAAACTGTTTTTT; CDR3: CASSRQDDTINEKLFF
length: 16; V: TRBV10-3; J: TRBJ2-3; D: TRBD1; DNA: TGTGCCATCAGTGAGCCACCGGGACAGGGGGCGGATACGCAGTATTTT; CDR3: CAISEPPGQGADTQYF